This is a list of T cell receptor beta chains from one sample in a study of T cell repertoires in cytomegalovirus infection. MiXCR, run by TCRdb on the reads, gives a single entry per CDR3 protein. The data contain 310,000 or so distinct CDR3 sequences, 15% to 20% of them seen just once; the ten biggest clones take up approximately 12%. Sequenced input: PBMCs. The receptors derive from a human donor in good health (CMV status not recorded). Some clones in this sample may be carry-over from other donors' samples. Each CDR3 is given with its conserved first and last residue. D genes are given only for firm matches. Size is omitted from some rows. Given values are once, few, many or a class for expanded clones.

>.|TRBD1|TRBV28|TRBJ1-5
CASSFRDRYGQPQHF
TGTGCCAGCAGTTTTAGGGACAGGTACGGTCAGCCCCAGCATTTT
>.|.|TRBV5-4|TRBJ2-7
CASSPRWTEAPYEQYF
TGTGCCAGCAGCCCGAGATGGACAGAAGCCCCCTACGAGCAGTACTTC
>many|.|TRBV7-8|TRBJ2-3
CASSFAGRFTDTQYF
TGTGCCAGCAGCTTTGCAGGGAGATTCACAGATACGCAGTATTTT
>few|TRBD2|TRBV2|TRBJ2-3
CATTGLVNTDTQYF
TGTGCCACCACGGGACTAGTAAACACAGATACGCAGTATTTT
>.|TRBD2|TRBV12-3/TRBV12-4|TRBJ2-1
CASSLGAGGNNEQFF
TGTGCCAGCAGTTTGGGAGCGGGGGGTAACAATGAGCAGTTCTTC
>few|.|TRBV6-1|TRBJ1-1
CASSELQAAMNTEAFF
TGTGCCAGCAGTGAATTACAGGCAGCTATGAACACTGAAGCTTTCTTT
>few|.|TRBV28|TRBJ1-5
CAGARGGNNQPQHF
TGTGCCGGGGCGCGGGGGGGAAACAATCAGCCCCAGCATTTT
>few|.|TRBV5-4|TRBJ1-6
CASSLVGFDSPLHF
TGTGCCAGCAGCTTAGTGGGGTTTGATTCACCCCTCCACTTT
>many|.|TRBV7-2|TRBJ2-3
CASSLRTSTDTQYF
TGTGCCAGCAGCTTACGAACTAGCACAGATACGCAGTATTTT
>.|TRBD1|TRBV10-3|TRBJ2-7
CAISGPDRGRDEQYF
TGTGCCATCAGTGGGCCCGACAGGGGGCGAGACGAGCAGTACTTC
>.|.|TRBV27|TRBJ2-1
CASGGTARPTGEQFF
TGTGCCAGCGGGGGGACAGCGCGGCCTACCGGAGAGCAGTTCTTC
>.|TRBD1|TRBV20-1|TRBJ1-6
CSARDGRQGQSPLHF
TGCAGTGCTAGAGATGGGAGACAGGGCCAGTCACCCCTCCACTTT